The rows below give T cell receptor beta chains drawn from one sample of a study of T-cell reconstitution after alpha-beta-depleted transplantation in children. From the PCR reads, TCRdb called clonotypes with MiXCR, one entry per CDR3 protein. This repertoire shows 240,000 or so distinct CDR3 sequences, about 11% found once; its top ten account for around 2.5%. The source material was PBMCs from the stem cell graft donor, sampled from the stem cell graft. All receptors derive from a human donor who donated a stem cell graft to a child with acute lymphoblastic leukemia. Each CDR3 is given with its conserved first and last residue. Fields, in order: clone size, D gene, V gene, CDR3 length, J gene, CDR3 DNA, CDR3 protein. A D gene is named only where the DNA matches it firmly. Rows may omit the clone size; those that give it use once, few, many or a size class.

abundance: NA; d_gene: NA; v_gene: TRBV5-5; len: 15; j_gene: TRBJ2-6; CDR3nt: TGTGCCAGCAGCCCTAGGGTATCTGGGGCCAACGTCCTGACTTTC; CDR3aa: CASSPRVSGANVLTF
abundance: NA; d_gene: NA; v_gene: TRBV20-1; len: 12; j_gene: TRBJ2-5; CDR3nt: TGCAGTGTCCCGCCGTACCAAGAGACCCAGTACTTC; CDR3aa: CSVPPYQETQYF
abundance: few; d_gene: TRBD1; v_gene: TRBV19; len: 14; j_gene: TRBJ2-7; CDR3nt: TGTGCCAGTAGTAGGACAGGGGAACTTGGCGAGCAGTACTTC; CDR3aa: CASSRTGELGEQYF
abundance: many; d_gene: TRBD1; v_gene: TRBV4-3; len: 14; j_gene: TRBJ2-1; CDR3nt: TGCGCCAGCAGCCAGGGACAGGGGACGGATGAGCAGTTCTTC; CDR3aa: CASSQGQGTDEQFF
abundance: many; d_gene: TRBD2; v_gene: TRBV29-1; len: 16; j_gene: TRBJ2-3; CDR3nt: TGCAGCGTTGGAGGGGCAGCTAGCGGCTACACAGATACGCAGTATTTT; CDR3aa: CSVGGAASGYTDTQYF
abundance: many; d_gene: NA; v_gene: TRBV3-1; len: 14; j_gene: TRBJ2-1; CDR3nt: TGTGCCAGCAGCCCGGGACCCTCCTACAATGAGCAGTTCTTC; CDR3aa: CASSPGPSYNEQFF
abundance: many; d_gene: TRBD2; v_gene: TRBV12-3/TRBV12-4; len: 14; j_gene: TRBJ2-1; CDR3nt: TGTGCCAGCAGCGGGGGGGCCTACTACAATGAGCAGTTCTTC; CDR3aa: CASSGGAYYNEQFF
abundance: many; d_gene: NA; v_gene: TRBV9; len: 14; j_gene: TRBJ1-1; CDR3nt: TGTGCCAGCAGCGTAGCATGGCAGGGTACTGAAGCTTTCTTT; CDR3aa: CASSVAWQGTEAFF
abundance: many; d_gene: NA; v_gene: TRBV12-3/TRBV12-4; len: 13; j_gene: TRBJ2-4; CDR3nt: TGTGCCAGCAGTTATGACCGAAAAAACATTCAGTACTTC; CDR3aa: CASSYDRKNIQYF
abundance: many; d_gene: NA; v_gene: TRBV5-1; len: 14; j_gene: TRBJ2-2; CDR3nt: TGCGCCAGCCGCTGGACAGAGGCCACCGGGGAGCTGTTTTTT; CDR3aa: CASRWTEATGELFF
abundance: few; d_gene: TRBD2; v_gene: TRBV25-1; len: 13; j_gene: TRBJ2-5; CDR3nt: TGTGCCAGCAGTGAACGGGGGGGGGACGCCCAGTACTTC; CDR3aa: CASSERGGDAQYF
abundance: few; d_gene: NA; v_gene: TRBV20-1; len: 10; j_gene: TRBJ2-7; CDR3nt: TGCAGTGCTAGAGATGACGAGCAGTACTTC; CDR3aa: CSARDDEQYF
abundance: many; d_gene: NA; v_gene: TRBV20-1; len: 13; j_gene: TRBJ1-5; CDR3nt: TGCAGCGCCAGGGCCTCCCAAAATCAGCCCCAGCATTTT; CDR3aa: CSARASQNQPQHF
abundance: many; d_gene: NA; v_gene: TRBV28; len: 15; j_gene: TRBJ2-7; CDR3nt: TGTGCCAGCAGGAAACAGGCAGGGAGCGTGGACGAGCAGTACTTC; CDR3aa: CASRKQAGSVDEQYF
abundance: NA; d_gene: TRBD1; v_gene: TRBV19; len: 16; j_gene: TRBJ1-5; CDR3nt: TGTGCCAGTAGTAATTTAAGCGGCAGGGGGAATCAGCCCCAGCATTTT; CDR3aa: CASSNLSGRGNQPQHF
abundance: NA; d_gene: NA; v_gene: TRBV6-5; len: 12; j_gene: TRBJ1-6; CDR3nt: TGTGCCAGCGGAGTTCGGGGCTCACCCCTCCACTTT; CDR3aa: CASGVRGSPLHF
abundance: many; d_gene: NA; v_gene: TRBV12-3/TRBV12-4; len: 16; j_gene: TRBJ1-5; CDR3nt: TGTGCCAGCAGCCCGAGGGGCCCAGATAGCAATCAGCCCCAGCATTTT; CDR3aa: CASSPRGPDSNQPQHF
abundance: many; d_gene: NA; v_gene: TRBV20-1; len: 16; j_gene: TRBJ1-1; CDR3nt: TGCAGTGCTAGGGACCCGAGCAAAACCTGGAACACTGAAGCTTTCTTT; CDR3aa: CSARDPSKTWNTEAFF
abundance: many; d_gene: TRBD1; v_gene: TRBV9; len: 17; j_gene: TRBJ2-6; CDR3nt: TGTGCCAGCAGCGTAGCGGGACAGCACTCTGGGGCCAACGTCCTGACTTTC; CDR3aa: CASSVAGQHSGANVLTF
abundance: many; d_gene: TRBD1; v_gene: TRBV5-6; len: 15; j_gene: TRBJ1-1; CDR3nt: TGTGCCAGCAGCTTGGTGGACAGGGATTTGGCTGAAGCTTTCTTT; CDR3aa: CASSLVDRDLAEAFF
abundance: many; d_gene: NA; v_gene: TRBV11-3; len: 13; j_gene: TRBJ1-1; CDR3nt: TGTGCCAGCAGCACCGGGACGGACACTGAAGCTTTCTTT; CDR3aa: CASSTGTDTEAFF
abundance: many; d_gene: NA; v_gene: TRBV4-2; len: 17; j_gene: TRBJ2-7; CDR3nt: TGTGCCAGCAGCCAAGAAGACACAGGGGGAGGGCTCTACGAGCAGTACTTC; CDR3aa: CASSQEDTGGGLYEQYF
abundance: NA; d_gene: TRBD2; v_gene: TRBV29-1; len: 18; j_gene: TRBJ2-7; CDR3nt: TGCAGCGTTGAGGCCGGGACTAGCGGGAGCCTATACGATTTCAAGCAGTACTTC; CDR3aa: CSVEAGTSGSLYDFKQYF
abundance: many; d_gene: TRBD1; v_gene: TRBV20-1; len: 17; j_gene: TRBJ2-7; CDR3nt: TGCAGTGCTAGAAATCCCCAGATTGGACAGGTTGCCTACGAGCAGTACTTC; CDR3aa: CSARNPQIGQVAYEQYF
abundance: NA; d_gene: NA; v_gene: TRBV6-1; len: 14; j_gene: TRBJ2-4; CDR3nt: TGTGCCAGCAGTGATCAGCCAGCCAAAAACATTCAGTACTTC; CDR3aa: CASSDQPAKNIQYF
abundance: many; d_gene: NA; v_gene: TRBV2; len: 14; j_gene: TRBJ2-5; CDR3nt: TGTGCCAGCAGTGACCCCCTGGATAGGTTCTCCCAGTACTTC; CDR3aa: CASSDPLDRFSQYF